The 21 T cell receptor beta chains presented below share a single source sample, sequenced in a study of T-cell reconstitution after alpha-beta-depleted transplantation in children. TCRbeta library construction was performed incorporating unique molecular identifiers. MiXCR, applied by TCRdb to the PCR reads, yields one record per CDR3 protein. The table has roughly 610,000 distinct CDR3 sequences, 10% seen once. Source: PBMCs from the stem cell graft donor, taken from the stem cell graft. The receptors were sampled from a human donor who donated a stem cell graft to a child with acute myeloid leukemia.

This clonotype was counted once. This rearrangement joins TRBV11-2 to TRBJ2-1, with D perhaps assigned TRBD1 or TRBD2 (5 bases each). V was shortened by 2 bases and J by 6 bases, with 8 bases between the two germline ends. This CDR3 is built from 13 residues. Germline-derived CDR1 and CDR2 are SGHAT and FQNNGV. The CDR3 spells CASSLKGTNEQFF. DNA for the CDR3: TGTGCCAGCAGCTTAAAAGGGACCAATGAGCAGTTCTTC.

This clonotype was counted between two and nine times. V is TRBV20-1 and J is TRBJ2-1, with D unresolved. Trimming stripped 0 bases from V and 0 bases from J, with 9 bases between. Germline CDR1 is DFQATT and CDR2 is SNEGSKA (reference sequence). The CDR3 is 15 amino acids. The CDR3 reads CSARDRKVSYNEQFF. Here the CDR3 DNA reads TGCAGTGCTAGAGATAGAAAGGTCTCCTACAATGAGCAGTTCTTC.

The V and J genes are TRBV20-1 and TRBJ2-1; no clear D. In germline, CDR1 is DFQATT, CDR2 SNEGSKA (reference sequence). The ends were cut back, 3 bases at V and 12 bases at J, with 30 bases in the middle. This CDR3 has 17 amino acids. The CDR3 loop reads CSASTTGLSQRSAGQFF. CDR3 nucleotides: TGCAGTGCTAGCACCACCGGGTTGAGCCAGAGGTCGGCAGGGCAGTTCTTC.

This clonotype appeared a few times. The chain links TRBV5-1 to TRBJ2-1; 7 nucleotides match TRBD1. The CDR3 is 15 amino acids. Trimming cost V 4 bases and J 7 bases; bases outside gene matches: 11. The germline V gene has CDR1 SGHRS and CDR2 YFSETQ. The CDR3 spells CASSVVKGANNEQFF. DNA for the CDR3: TGCGCCAGCAGCGTCGTTAAGGGGGCGAATAATGAGCAGTTCTTC. The complete variable domain, with remaining parts taken from reference TRBV5-1 and TRBJ2-1, reads KAGVTQTPRYLIKTRGQQVTLSCSPISGHRSVSWYQQTPGQGLQFLFEYFSETQRNKGNFPGRFSGRQFSNSRSEMNVSTLELGDSALYLCASSVVKGANNEQFFGPGTRLTVL.

This clonotype was seen ten or more times. The chain links TRBV4-3 to TRBJ2-5; no clear D gene. The V gene's germline CDR1 is LGHNA and CDR2 YSLEER. The CDR3 extends over 13 amino acids. V was cut by 0 bases and J by 4 bases, with 6 bases left in between. This chain's CDR3 is CASSQELAETQYF. The DNA for the CDR3 is TGCGCCAGCAGCCAAGAATTAGCAGAGACCCAGTACTTC.

This clonotype was seen at least ten times. V and J are TRBV29-1 and TRBJ1-1; no firm D call. V shed 4 bases and J shed 11 bases, with 17 bases lying between them. Germline V lookup: CDR1 SQVTM, CDR2 ANQGSEA. The CDR3 is 12 residues long. The chain's CDR3 is CSVASGGPGAFF. In nucleotides, the CDR3 is TGCAGCGTTGCTTCAGGAGGACCGGGGGCTTTCTTT.

Ten or more counts support this clonotype. The chain employs TRBV29-1 and TRBJ1-3, with D possibly matching TRBD1 (5 bases). This CDR3 spans 18 amino acids. V was trimmed by 4 bases and J by 0 bases, leaving 22 bases between them. From germline, CDR1 is SQVTM and CDR2 ANQGSEA. The CDR3 region has the DNA TGCAGCGTTGGGGGCTTAGGAGAAGGGTCCCCCTCTGGAAACACCATATATTTT. Its protein product is CSVGGLGEGSPSGNTIYF.

This clonotype was counted between two and nine times. The chain is built from TRBV27 and TRBJ1-2, with D possibly being TRBD1 (6 bases). With 0 bases removed from V and 5 bases from J, the gap between germline ends came to 10 bases. CDR1 MNHEY and CDR2 SMNVEV come from the germline V gene (reference sequence). The CDR3 length is 14 residues. CDR3 region: CASSLSGQIYGYTF. CDR3 bases: TGTGCCAGCAGTTTATCCGGACAGATATATGGCTACACCTTC.

The J gene is TRBJ2-1, the V gene TRBV12-3 or TRBV12-4; the D call may be TRBD1 or TRBD2 (6 bases each). The V end was cut by 1 base, the J end by 1 base, with 14 bases between. This CDR3 region has 17 residues. This chain's CDR3 is CASSLVIGGQSYNEQFF. In nucleotides, the CDR3 is TGTGCCAGCAGTTTAGTGATAGGGGGGCAATCCTACAATGAGCAGTTCTTC.

This clonotype was counted ten times or more. This chain joins TRBV7-3 and TRBJ2-1; 12 bases agree with TRBD2. V gave up 4 bases and J gave up 9 bases; unmatched junction bases: 7. Germline CDR1 is SGHTA and CDR2 is FQGTGA. The CDR3 consists of 15 residues. The CDR3 loop is CASSSTSGSRGEQFF. The CDR3 DNA sequence: TGTGCCAGCAGCTCGACTAGCGGGAGTCGAGGTGAGCAGTTCTTC.

In this sample, this clonotype turned up many times. The rearrangement uses TRBV29-1 and TRBJ2-3; maybe TRBD2 (5 bases). Trimming cost V 5 bases and J 2 bases, with 11 bases left between them. The V gene's germline CDR1 is SQVTM and CDR2 ANQGSEA. CDR3 length: 13 residues. In DNA form, the CDR3 reads TGCAGCGTTAGACCAGCGGACACAGATACGCAGTATTTT. This translates into CSVRPADTDTQYF.

The chain links TRBV10-3 to TRBJ1-3; the D gene is possibly TRBD1 (6 bases). The CDR3 covers 14 residues. Deletions cut 2 bases from V and 7 bases from J, with 12 bases between. Germline V lookup: CDR1 ENHRY, CDR2 SYGVKD. This CDR3 reads CAISETRGVNTIYF. For the CDR3, the DNA is TGTGCCATCAGTGAGACCAGGGGTGTTAACACCATATATTTT.

This clonotype was counted a few times. The J gene is TRBJ1-5, the V gene TRBV20-1, with a possible D match to TRBD1 (5 bases). Germline-derived CDR1 and CDR2 are DFQATT and SNEGSKA (reference sequence). The CDR3 consists of 15 residues. Trimming cost V 1 base and J 2 bases, with 12 bases left between them. Here the CDR3 DNA reads TGCAGTGCTAGAGCCCAGGGAGCGGGCAATCAGCCCCAGCATTTT. Its protein product is CSARAQGAGNQPQHF.

This clonotype was seen at least ten times. CDR3 nucleotides: TGTGCCAGCAGCTTAACGGGCAGGGGGCACACTGAAGCTTTCTTT. Its translation: CASSLTGRGHTEAFF. The chain links TRBV7-2 to TRBJ1-1, with 8 bases aligning to TRBD1. The V segment lost 2 bases and the J segment 3 bases; nucleotides outside the gene matches: 5. The CDR3 consists of 15 residues. The germline V gene encodes CDR1 SGHTA and CDR2 FQGNSA.

This clonotype was seen many times. This chain uses TRBV6-5 with TRBJ2-3, with D perhaps matching TRBD1 (6 bases). The CDR3 covers 12 residues. Trimming removed 5 bases from V and 4 bases from J, with 7 bases in between. Germline assignment: CDR1 MNHEY and CDR2 SVGAGI. The CDR3 DNA reads as TGTGCCAGCAGTGGGGGCGCAGATACGCAGTATTTT. Its protein product is CASSGGADTQYF.

This clonotype was seen a few times. The chain employs TRBV28 and TRBJ2-7; D remains unclear. The CDR3 has 16 residues. CDR1 is MDHEN and CDR2 is SYDVKM in the germline V gene. With 5 bases removed from V and 3 bases from J, the gap between germline ends came to 20 bases. CDR3 protein: CASSPYYNSIRYEQYF. The CDR3 coding sequence is TGTGCCAGCAGTCCATACTATAATTCAATACGCTACGAGCAGTACTTC.

In this sample, this clonotype turned up a few times. CDR3 sequence (DNA): TGCGCCAGCAGTGAGTCAGGGGGGGTTGTTAAGAACGTCCTGACTTTC. Its translation: CASSESGGVVKNVLTF. The V and J genes are TRBV10-2 and TRBJ2-6, with a weak D call TRBD2 (7 bases). Germline lookup yields CDR1 WSHSY and CDR2 SAAADI. Trimming took 0 bases from V and 10 from J, leaving 16 bases between them. The CDR3 runs 16 residues.

The chain links TRBV5-5 to TRBJ2-7; a possible D gene is TRBD2 (6 bases). The CDR3 contains 14 residues. Germline loops: CDR1 SGHKS, CDR2 YYEKEE (reference sequence). V was shortened by 4 bases and J by 0 bases, with 11 bases between the two germline ends. The CDR3 sequence: CASSPEGSSYEQYF. The CDR3 DNA reads as TGTGCCAGCAGCCCGGAGGGGAGCTCCTACGAGCAGTACTTC.

This clonotype has a handful of counts. The V and J genes are TRBV7-6 and TRBJ2-7; no clear D gene. CDR3 length equals 13 residues. CDR1 is SGHVS, CDR2 FNYEAQ, per germline. V was shortened by 3 bases and J by 2 bases, with 8 bases between the two germline ends. CDR3 sequence (DNA): TGTGCCAGCAGCTTTGAATCGGCCTACGAGCAGTACTTC. This gives the protein CASSFESAYEQYF.

This clonotype was observed many times. The chain carries TRBV10-3 and TRBJ1-2; 8 nucleotides agree with TRBD1. This CDR3 region has 14 residues. CDR1 and CDR2 from the germline V gene are ENHRY and SYGVKD. J was trimmed by 4 bases and V by 6 bases; bases with no gene match: 7. The CDR3 DNA is TGTGCCATCAGAGGGACAGGAAACGTCTATGGCTACACCTTC. Its protein product is CAIRGTGNVYGYTF.

At least ten counts were recorded for this clonotype. The chain recombines TRBV9 with TRBJ2-1; 12 nucleotides agree with TRBD2. Germline V CDR1 and CDR2: SGDLS, YYNGEE. Unmatched junction bases numbered 6, after V lost 4 bases and J lost 4 bases. The CDR3 sequence is 16 residues long. The CDR3 is CASSSSGTSGYNEQFF. As DNA, the CDR3 is TGTGCCAGCAGCTCTTCCGGGACTAGCGGGTACAATGAGCAGTTCTTC. The whole variable domain, remainder taken from reference TRBV9 and TRBJ2-1, is DSGVTQTPKHLITATGQRVTLRCSPRSGDLSVYWYQQSLDQGLQFLIQYYNGEERAKGNILERFSAQQFPDLHSELNLSSLELGDSALYFCASSSSGTSGYNEQFFGPGTRLTVL.